Listed below are T cell receptor beta chains from one sample, sequenced in a study of blood T cell repertoires in COVID-19. Some clones are missing from TCRdb's copy, which holds only in-frame ones; the method was immunoSEQ multiplex PCR. The sample has hundreds of thousands of clones, roughly nine tenths seen once. Material: PBMCs or T cells enriched from blood (not recorded which). These receptors all stem from a man aged 30-40 years who had recovered from COVID-19. Both conserved end residues are part of each CDR3. A D gene is named only where the DNA matches it firmly. For some rows the clone size is stated as once, few or many, or as a class when expanded; others skip it.

CDR3 protein	CDR3 DNA	clone size	J gene	D gene	V gene
CASSFTGTPDTEAFF	TGCGCCAGCAGTTTTACCGGGACACCTGACACTGAAGCTTTCTTT	few	TRBJ1-1	.	TRBV10-1
CASSQDWTPGELFF	TGCGCCAGCAGCCAAGATTGGACTCCCGGGGAGCTGTTTTTT	.	TRBJ2-2	.	TRBV4-1
CAARGGPYEQYF	TGTGCCGCGAGGGGGGGGCCCTACGAGCAGTACTTC	.	TRBJ2-7	.	TRBV10-3
CASSSTGNYGYTF	TGTGCCAGCAGTTCCACAGGGAACTATGGCTACACCTTC	.	TRBJ1-2	.	TRBV12-3/TRBV12-4
CASSLDPSGRNEQFF	TGTGCCAGCAGCCTAGATCCTAGCGGGAGGAATGAGCAGTTCTTC	.	TRBJ2-1	TRBD2	TRBV7-3
CATSRVPGDTQYF	TGTGCCACCAGCAGAGTTCCCGGTGATACGCAGTATTTT	.	TRBJ2-3	.	TRBV15
CASSAGPLDTQYF	TGTGCCAGCTCAGCGGGCCCCCTTGATACGCAGTATTTT	.	TRBJ2-3	.	TRBV18
CASSPTGVSNQPQHF	TGTGCCAGCAGCCCCACCGGGGTGAGCAATCAGCCCCAGCATTTT	.	TRBJ1-5	.	TRBV3-1/TRBV3-2
CASSEQLAGGLYEQYF	TGTGCCAGCAGCGAGCAACTAGCGGGAGGGTTATACGAGCAGTACTTC	few	TRBJ2-7	TRBD2	TRBV9
CATGDRYEQYF	TGTGCCACGGGGGACCGTTACGAGCAGTACTTC	few	TRBJ2-7	.	TRBV28
CASSEYGQGYEKLFF	TGTGCCAGCAGTGAATATGGACAGGGGTACGAAAAACTGTTTTTT	.	TRBJ1-4	TRBD1	TRBV6-1
CASHKLETGTLYGYTF	TGTGCCAGCCACAAACTCGAGACAGGGACACTCTATGGCTACACCTTC	.	TRBJ1-2	TRBD1	TRBV3-1/TRBV3-2
CASRRLAASTDTQYF	TGTGCCAGCAGGAGACTAGCGGCTAGCACAGATACGCAGTATTTT	.	TRBJ2-3	TRBD2	TRBV7-9
CAISARLAVYEQYF	TGTGCCATCAGTGCGAGACTAGCTGTCTACGAGCAGTACTTC	.	TRBJ2-7	TRBD2	TRBV10-3
CASALVGNLNEKLFF	TGTGCTAGTGCCTTGGTCGGGAACTTGAATGAAAAACTGTTTTTT	.	TRBJ1-4	.	TRBV12-5
CASSPQDRGYYEQYF	TGTGCCAGCTCACCTCAGGACAGGGGGTATTACGAGCAGTACTTC	once	TRBJ2-7	TRBD1	TRBV18
CASGPGHQYGYTF	TGTGCCAGCGGACCCGGACACCAATATGGCTACACCTTC	.	TRBJ1-2	.	TRBV12-3/TRBV12-4
CASSLEGRGYEQYF	TGTGCCAGCAGCTTAGAGGGAAGGGGCTACGAGCAGTACTTC	.	TRBJ2-7	.	TRBV7-2
CSVSGLVHETQYF	TGCAGCGTCTCAGGACTAGTCCACGAGACCCAGTACTTC	.	TRBJ2-5	TRBD2	TRBV29-1
CASSGGGTTHNEQFF	TGTGCCAGCAGCGGCGGTGGGACTACTCACAATGAGCAGTTCTTC	.	TRBJ2-1	TRBD2	TRBV7-9
CAWKRAGIGAETQYF	TGTGCCTGGAAGAGGGCGGGAATAGGGGCAGAGACCCAGTACTTC	.	TRBJ2-5	.	TRBV30
CASSVEGNTIYF	TGTGCCAGCAGCGTAGAGGGAAACACCATATATTTT	.	TRBJ1-3	.	TRBV28
CSVEGLAGVNADTQYF	TGCAGCGTTGAGGGACTAGCGGGAGTGAACGCAGATACGCAGTATTTT	.	TRBJ2-3	TRBD2	TRBV29-1
CASSPQGLDEKLFF	TGTGCCAGCAGTCCACAGGGGTTGGATGAAAAACTGTTTTTT	.	TRBJ1-4	TRBD1	TRBV6-5
CAIGRQGAVGEKLFF	TGTGCCATCGGAAGACAGGGGGCAGTTGGGGAAAAACTGTTTTTT	.	TRBJ1-4	TRBD1	TRBV10-3
CSLTSGQGAAFF	TGCAGCCTTACCTCGGGACAGGGGGCGGCTTTCTTT	.	TRBJ1-1	TRBD1	TRBV29-1
CASSKQASHQPQHF	TGTGCCAGTAGTAAACAGGCCTCCCATCAGCCCCAGCATTTT	.	TRBJ1-5	.	TRBV19
CASRRDRTTDTQYF	TGTGCCAGTAGGAGGGACAGGACCACAGATACGCAGTATTTT	once	TRBJ2-3	TRBD1	TRBV19
CASSRDIHQPQHF	TGTGCCAGCAGCCGGGACATCCATCAGCCCCAGCATTTT	.	TRBJ1-5	.	TRBV3-1/TRBV3-2
CASSEDQTGWAYGYTF	TGTGCCAGCAGTGAGGACCAGACAGGCTGGGCCTATGGCTACACCTTC	.	TRBJ1-2	.	TRBV25-1
CASSLGTSATYEQYF	TGTGCCAGCAGCTTAGGTACTAGCGCAACCTACGAGCAGTACTTC	.	TRBJ2-7	TRBD2	TRBV7-2
CASSLSQGGEKLFF	TGTGCCAGCAGTTTATCGCAGGGGGGTGAAAAACTGTTTTTT	.	TRBJ1-4	TRBD1	TRBV27
CASSYVAGSYEQYF	TGTGCCAGCAGTTATGTAGCGGGTTCCTACGAGCAGTACTTC	.	TRBJ2-7	TRBD2	TRBV6-5
CASSSGAGGSNQPQHF	TGCGCCAGCAGCTCTGGGGCAGGGGGGAGCAATCAGCCCCAGCATTTT	few	TRBJ1-5	TRBD1	TRBV5-1
CASSPGQGDQPQHF	TGTGCCAGCAGCCCAGGACAGGGCGATCAGCCCCAGCATTTT	.	TRBJ1-5	TRBD1	TRBV7-6
CASSSTSGTGFFYGYTF	TGTGCCAGCAGTTCCACTTCCGGGACAGGGTTCTTCTATGGCTACACCTTC	.	TRBJ1-2	TRBD1	TRBV28
CASSLTSAETQYF	TGTGCCAGCAGTTTGACTAGCGCGGAGACCCAGTACTTC	.	TRBJ2-5	TRBD2	TRBV7-3
CASSLNREKQFF	TGTGCCAGCAGTTTAAACCGGGAGAAGCAGTTCTTC	.	TRBJ2-1	.	TRBV12-3/TRBV12-4
CASNYRGVDGYTF	TGTGCCAGCAACTACAGGGGGGTCGATGGCTACACCTTC	.	TRBJ1-2	TRBD1	TRBV28
CASSFVGLVQETQYF	TGCGCCAGCAGCTTCGTTGGACTAGTACAAGAGACCCAGTACTTC	once	TRBJ2-5	TRBD2	TRBV5-1
CASSQGTGGYDTQYF	TGTGCCAGCAGCCAAGGGACAGGGGGCTACGATACGCAGTATTTT	.	TRBJ2-3	TRBD1	TRBV3-1/TRBV3-2
CASNRAEVAGIGEQFF	TGTGCCAGCAATCGGGCGGAGGTAGCGGGAATCGGTGAGCAGTTCTTC	.	TRBJ2-1	TRBD2	TRBV9
CASRENYYEQYF	TGCGCCAGCAGGGAGAACTATTACGAGCAGTACTTC	.	TRBJ2-7	.	TRBV5-1
CATSDSNAGLFHF	TGTGCCACCAGTGACTCGAACGCGGGACTCTTTCATTTT	.	TRBJ1-3	.	TRBV24-1
CASSRQGFGYNEQFF	TGTGCCAGCAGCCGGCAGGGTTTTGGCTACAATGAGCAGTTCTTC	.	TRBJ2-1	.	TRBV9
CASSFLAYGYTF	TGTGCCAGCAGTTTTCTTGCGTATGGCTACACCTTC	.	TRBJ1-2	.	TRBV28
CVRSCGLAGGLEQYF	TGTGTCAGAAGCTGCGGACTAGCGGGAGGACTCGAGCAGTACTTC	.	TRBJ2-7	TRBD2	TRBV5-3
CASSPPSSSSHEQFF	TGTGCCAGCTCACCACCGTCCTCGAGCTCCCATGAGCAGTTCTTC	.	TRBJ2-1	.	TRBV18